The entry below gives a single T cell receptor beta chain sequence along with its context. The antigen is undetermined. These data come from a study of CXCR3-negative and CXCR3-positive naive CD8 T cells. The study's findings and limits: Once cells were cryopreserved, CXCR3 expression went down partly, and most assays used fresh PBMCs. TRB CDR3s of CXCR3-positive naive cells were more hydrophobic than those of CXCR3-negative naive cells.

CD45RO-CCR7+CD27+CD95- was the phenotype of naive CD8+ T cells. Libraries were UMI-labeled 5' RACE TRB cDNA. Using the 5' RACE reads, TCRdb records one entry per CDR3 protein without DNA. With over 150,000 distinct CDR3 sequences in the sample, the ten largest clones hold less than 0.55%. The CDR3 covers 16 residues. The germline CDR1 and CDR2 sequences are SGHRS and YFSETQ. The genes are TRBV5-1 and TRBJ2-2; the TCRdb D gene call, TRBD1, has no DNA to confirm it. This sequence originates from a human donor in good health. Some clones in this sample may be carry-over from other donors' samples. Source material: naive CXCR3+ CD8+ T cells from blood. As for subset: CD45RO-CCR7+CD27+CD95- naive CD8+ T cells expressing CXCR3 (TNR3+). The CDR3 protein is CASSTLGGANTGELFF. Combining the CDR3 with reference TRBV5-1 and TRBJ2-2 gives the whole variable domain KAGVTQTPRYLIKTRGQQVTLSCSPISGHRSVSWYQQTPGQGLQFLFEYFSETQRNKGNFPGRFSGRQFSNSRSEMNVSTLELGDSALYLCASSTLGGANTGELFFGEGSRLTVL.